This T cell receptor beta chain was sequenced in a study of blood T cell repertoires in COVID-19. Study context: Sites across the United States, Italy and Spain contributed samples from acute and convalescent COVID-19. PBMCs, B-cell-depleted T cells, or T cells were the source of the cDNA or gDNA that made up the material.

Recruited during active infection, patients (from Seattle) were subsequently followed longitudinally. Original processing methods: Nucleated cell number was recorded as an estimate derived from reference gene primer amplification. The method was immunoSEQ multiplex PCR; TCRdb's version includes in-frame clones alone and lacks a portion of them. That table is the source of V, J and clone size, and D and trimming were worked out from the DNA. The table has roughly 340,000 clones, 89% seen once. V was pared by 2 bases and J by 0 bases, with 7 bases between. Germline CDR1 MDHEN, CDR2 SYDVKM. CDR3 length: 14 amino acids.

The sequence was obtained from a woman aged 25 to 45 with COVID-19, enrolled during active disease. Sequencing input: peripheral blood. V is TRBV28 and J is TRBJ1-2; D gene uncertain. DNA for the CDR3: TGTGCCAGCAGTTTACCGGGTTCTAACTATGGCTACACCTTC. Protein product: CASSLPGSNYGYTF.